The present T cell receptor (beta chain) was sequenced within a study of control samples from healthy donors and cancer patients. Clones were sequenced by immunoSEQ multiplex PCR, and TCRdb holds only the in-frame ones, with some missing. The sample includes about 94,000 clones, about nine tenths seen only once; the top ten take 3% to 4.5%. The CDR3 loop spans 15 amino acids. Germline CDR1 LNHDA, CDR2 SQIVND (reference sequence). V shed 3 bases and J 2 bases; nucleotides not matched to a gene: 2. The receptor's source is a woman aged 18-35 years in good health. The source material was blood. This rearrangement joins TRBV19 to TRBJ1-5, with 9 bases aligning to TRBD1. CDR3: CASSMDRGRNQPQHF. CDR3 coding DNA: TGTGCCAGTAGTATGGACAGGGGACGCAATCAGCCCCAGCATTTT.